The 11 T cell receptor beta chains reported below all come from one sample, sequenced in a study of Graves' ophthalmopathy and Graves' hyperthyroidism. Amplification of the TCR beta CDR3 regions used RNA transcripts (as template). HTBI-primed RT-PCR formed the first round, and a multiplex PCR formed the second. TCRdb fed the multiplex PCR reads into MiXCR, producing one record per CDR3 protein. The profile covers about 400,000 distinct CDR3 sequences, with 18% appearing a single time and about 1.6% taken by the ten largest. The specimen sequenced was peripheral blood. Receptors originate from a woman under 30 with Graves' ophthalmopathy.

This clonotype was found many times. CDR3 region: CASSYRTAIVQYF. In DNA, the CDR3 is TGTGCCAGCAGTTACCGGACGGCAATCGTTCAGTACTTC. The rearrangement uses TRBV6-2 or TRBV6-3 and TRBJ2-4, with D hard to call. CDR1 and CDR2 from the germline V gene are MNHEY and SVGEGT. The V end was cut by 2 bases, the J end by 11 bases, with 13 bases between. This CDR3 has 13 residues.

This chain links TRBV7-8 with TRBJ2-5, with a weak D call TRBD2 (6 bases). Per germline, CDR1 SGHVS and CDR2 FQNEAQ. Trimming left V 1 base short and J 7 bases short, with 16 bases between. This CDR3 comprises 15 residues. As DNA, the CDR3 is TGTGCCAGCAGCTTAGTTCCTAGCGCAGCTGGGACCCAGTACTTC. It is translated as CASSLVPSAAGTQYF.

This clonotype showed up many times. The V call is TRBV10-1, the J call TRBJ2-7, with 11 bases identical to TRBD1. V trimming: 6 bases; J trimming: 4 bases; junction bases outside the gene matches: 5. In germline, CDR1 is WNHNN, CDR2 SYGVQD (reference sequence). This CDR3 is 14 amino acids long. The chain's CDR3 is CASSAGTGGYEQYF. The CDR3 DNA is TGCGCCAGCAGCGCCGGGACAGGGGGATACGAGCAGTACTTC.

This clonotype was counted ten times or more. V gene TRBV9 combines with J gene TRBJ2-2; tentatively, D is TRBD2 (6 bases). Germline V CDR1 and CDR2: SGDLS, YYNGEE. The CDR3 totals 14 residues. Trimming shortened V by 4 bases and J by 2 bases, and 9 bases separated the two germline ends. CDR3: CASSWDSNTGELFF. CDR3 nucleotide sequence: TGTGCCAGCAGCTGGGACTCCAACACCGGGGAGCTGTTTTTT.

At least ten counts were recorded for this clonotype. The chain couples TRBV6-1 to TRBJ1-1; 8 bases agree with TRBD1. The CDR3 spans 17 residues. The germline V gene has CDR1 MNHNS and CDR2 SASEGT. V was pared by 4 bases and J by 1 base, with 11 bases of the junction left unmatched. The CDR3 loop is CASSVQAGGWSNTEAFF. CDR3 nucleotide sequence: TGTGCCAGCAGTGTTCAGGCAGGGGGCTGGTCGAACACTGAAGCTTTCTTT.

In this sample, this clonotype turned up many times. This chain uses TRBV12-3 or TRBV12-4 with TRBJ1-1, with unresolved D. The CDR3 loop spans 14 amino acids. Trimming shortened V by 6 bases and J by 7 bases, and 18 bases separated the two germline ends. The chain's CDR3 is CASRPRGSTIEAFF. The CDR3 nucleotides read TGTGCCAGCAGGCCTCGAGGCAGTACCATTGAAGCTTTCTTT.

This clonotype came up many times. This chain connects TRBV30 to TRBJ2-5; no clear D gene. The V gene lost 2 bases and the J gene lost 2 bases, with 6 bases spanning the gap. CDR1 and CDR2 (germline): GTSNPN, SVGIG (reference sequence). The CDR3 is 12 amino acids. CDR3 protein: CAWSPGQETQYF. The CDR3 DNA reads as TGTGCCTGGAGTCCCGGTCAAGAGACCCAGTACTTC.

This clonotype was detected ten times or more. V usage is TRBV7-8 and J usage is TRBJ2-2, with D perhaps TRBD2 (5 bases). The CDR3 extends over 16 amino acids. V was shortened by 5 bases and J by 4 bases, with 17 bases between the two germline ends. Germline CDR1 SGHVS, CDR2 FQNEAQ. This CDR3 reads CASSHYGGLSTGELFF. CDR3 sequence (DNA): TGTGCCAGCAGCCACTACGGCGGGCTTAGCACCGGGGAGCTGTTTTTT.

This clonotype has at least ten counts. This chain connects TRBV6-5 to TRBJ1-6; perhaps TRBD1 as D (5 bases). The CDR3 extends over 17 amino acids. CDR1 is MNHEY and CDR2 is SVGAGI in the germline V gene. Deletions cut 4 bases from V and 0 bases from J, with 13 bases between. In nucleotides, the CDR3 is TGTGCCAGCAGTTCGGACCGACAGAGCTCCTATAATTCACCCCTCCACTTT. This gives the protein CASSSDRQSSYNSPLHF.

This clonotype was counted ten times or more. V and J are TRBV28 and TRBJ1-2, with D perhaps TRBD1 (6 bases). This CDR3 has 14 residues. Between the trimmed V and J ends, which lost 1 base and 1 base, there was a span of 7 bases. Germline-derived CDR1 and CDR2 are MDHEN and SYDVKM. The CDR3 coding sequence is TGTGCCAGCAGTTTATCAGGGGTTAACTATGGCTACACCTTC. Its translation: CASSLSGVNYGYTF.

This clonotype was recorded at least ten times. The CDR3: CASSSPLRDRGNIQYF. For the CDR3, the DNA is TGTGCCAGCAGCTCCCCCCTCCGGGACAGGGGTAACATTCAGTACTTC. This rearrangement joins TRBV7-2 to TRBJ2-4; 10 bases are a match to TRBD1. Per germline, CDR1 SGHTA and CDR2 FQGNSA. The CDR3 covers 16 residues. V lost 4 bases to trimming and J lost 7 bases; unmatched junction nucleotides: 10.